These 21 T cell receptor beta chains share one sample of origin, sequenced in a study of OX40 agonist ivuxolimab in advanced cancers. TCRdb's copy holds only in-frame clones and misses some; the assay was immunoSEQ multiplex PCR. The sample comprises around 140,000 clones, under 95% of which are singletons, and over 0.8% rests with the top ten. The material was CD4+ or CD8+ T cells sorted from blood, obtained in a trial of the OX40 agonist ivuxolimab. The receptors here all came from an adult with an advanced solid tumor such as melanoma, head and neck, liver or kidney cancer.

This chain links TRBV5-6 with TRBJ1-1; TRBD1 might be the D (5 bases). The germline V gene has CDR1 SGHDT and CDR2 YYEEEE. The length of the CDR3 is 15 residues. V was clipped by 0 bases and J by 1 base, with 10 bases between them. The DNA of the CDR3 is TGTGCCAGCAGCTTGGGTGAGGGGAGGAACACTGAAGCTTTCTTT. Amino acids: CASSLGEGRNTEAFF.

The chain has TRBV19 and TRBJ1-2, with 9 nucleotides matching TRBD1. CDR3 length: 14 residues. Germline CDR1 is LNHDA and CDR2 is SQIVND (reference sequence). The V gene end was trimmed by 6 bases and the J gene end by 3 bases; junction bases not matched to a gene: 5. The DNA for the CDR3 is TGTGCCAGTAGCTCCGGGACAGGGTACTATGGCTACACCTTC. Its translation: CASSSGTGYYGYTF.

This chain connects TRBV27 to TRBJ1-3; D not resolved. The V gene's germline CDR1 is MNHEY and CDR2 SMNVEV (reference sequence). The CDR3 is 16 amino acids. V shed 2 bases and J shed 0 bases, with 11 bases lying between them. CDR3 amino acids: CASSLGYGSSGNTIYF. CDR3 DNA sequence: TGTGCCAGCAGTTTAGGGTACGGCAGCTCTGGAAACACCATATATTTT.

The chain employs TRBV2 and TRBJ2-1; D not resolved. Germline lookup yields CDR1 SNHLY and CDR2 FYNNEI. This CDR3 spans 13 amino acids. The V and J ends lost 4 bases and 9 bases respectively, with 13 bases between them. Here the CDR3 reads CASSGGRSGEQFF. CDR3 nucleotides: TGTGCCAGCAGTGGTGGTAGGTCTGGTGAGCAGTTCTTC.

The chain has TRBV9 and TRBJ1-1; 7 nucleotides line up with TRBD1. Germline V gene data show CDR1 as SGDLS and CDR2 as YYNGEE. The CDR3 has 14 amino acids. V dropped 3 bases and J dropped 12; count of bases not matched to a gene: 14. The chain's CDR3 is CASSAISATGRTFF. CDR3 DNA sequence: TGTGCCAGCAGCGCCATCTCTGCGACAGGGAGAACTTTCTTT. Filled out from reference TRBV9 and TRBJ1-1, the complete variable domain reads DSGVTQTPKHLITATGQRVTLRCSPRSGDLSVYWYQQSLDQGLQFLIQYYNGEERAKGNILERFSAQQFPDLHSELNLSSLELGDSALYFCASSAISATGRTFFGQGTRLTVV.

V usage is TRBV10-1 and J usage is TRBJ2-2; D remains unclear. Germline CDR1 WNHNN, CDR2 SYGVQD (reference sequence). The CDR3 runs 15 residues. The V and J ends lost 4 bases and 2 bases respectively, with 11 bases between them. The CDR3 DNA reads TGCGCCAGCAGTGGTCGGAACGTTAACACCGGGGAGCTGTTTTTT. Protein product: CASSGRNVNTGELFF.

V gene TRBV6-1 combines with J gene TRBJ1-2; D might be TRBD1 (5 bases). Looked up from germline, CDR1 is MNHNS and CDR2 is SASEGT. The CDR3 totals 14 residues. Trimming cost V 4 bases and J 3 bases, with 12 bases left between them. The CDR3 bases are TGTGCCAGCAGTGTGGGGCAGAGAGACTATGGCTACACCTTC. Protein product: CASSVGQRDYGYTF.

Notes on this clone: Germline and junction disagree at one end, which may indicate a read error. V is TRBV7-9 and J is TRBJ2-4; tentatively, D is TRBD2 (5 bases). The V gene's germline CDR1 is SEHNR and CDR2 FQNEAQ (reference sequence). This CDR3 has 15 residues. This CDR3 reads CASSLLALGDSAPSF. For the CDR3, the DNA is TGTGCCAGCAGCTTACTGGCCCTGGGAGACTCAGCGCCGAGCTTC.

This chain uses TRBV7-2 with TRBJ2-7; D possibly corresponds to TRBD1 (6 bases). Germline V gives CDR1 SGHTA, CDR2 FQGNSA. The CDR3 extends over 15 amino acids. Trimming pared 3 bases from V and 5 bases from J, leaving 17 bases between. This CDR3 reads CASSLVGGSLDEQYF. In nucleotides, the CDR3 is TGTGCCAGCAGCTTGGTTGGGGGCAGTCTGGACGAGCAGTACTTC.

The CDR3 reads CASSIDPETQYF. The CDR3 nucleotides read TGTGCCAGTAGTATAGATCCGGAGACCCAGTACTTC. This chain links TRBV19 with TRBJ2-5; no definite D call. CDR3 length equals 12 residues. V lost 0 bases, J lost 5 bases, and 4 bases lay in between. From germline, CDR1 is LNHDA and CDR2 SQIVND (reference sequence).

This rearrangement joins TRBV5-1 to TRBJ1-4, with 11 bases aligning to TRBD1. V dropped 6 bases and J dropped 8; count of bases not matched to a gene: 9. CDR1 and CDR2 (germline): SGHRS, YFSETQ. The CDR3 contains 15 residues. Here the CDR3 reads CASTLRGTGGEKLFF. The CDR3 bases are TGCGCCAGCACCCTCCGAGGGACAGGGGGAGAAAAACTGTTTTTT.

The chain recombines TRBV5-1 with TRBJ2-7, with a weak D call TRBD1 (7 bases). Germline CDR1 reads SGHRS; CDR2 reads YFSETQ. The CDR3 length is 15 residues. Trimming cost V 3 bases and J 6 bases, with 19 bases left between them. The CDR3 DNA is TGCGCCAGCAGCTCAAGGACAGGAGGGCAAATCGAGCAGTACTTC. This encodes CASSSRTGGQIEQYF.

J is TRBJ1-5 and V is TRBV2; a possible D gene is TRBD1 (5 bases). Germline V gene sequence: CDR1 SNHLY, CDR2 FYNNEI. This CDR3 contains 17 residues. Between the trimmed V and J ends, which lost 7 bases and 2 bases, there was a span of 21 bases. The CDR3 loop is CASKLAGRVRGNQPQHF. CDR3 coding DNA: TGTGCCAGCAAATTAGCAGGGCGTGTTAGGGGCAATCAGCCCCAGCATTTT.

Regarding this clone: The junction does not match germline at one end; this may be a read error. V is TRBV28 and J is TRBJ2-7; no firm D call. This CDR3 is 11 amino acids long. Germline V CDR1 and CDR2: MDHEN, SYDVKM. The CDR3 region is CAGSPRQEQYF. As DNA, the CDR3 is TGTGCCGGCAGCCCCAGGCAGGAGCAGTACTTC.

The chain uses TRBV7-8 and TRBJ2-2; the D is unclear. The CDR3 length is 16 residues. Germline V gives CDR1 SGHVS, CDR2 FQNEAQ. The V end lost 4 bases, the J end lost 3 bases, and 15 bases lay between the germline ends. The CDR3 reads CASSSRPRSYTGELFF. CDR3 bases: TGTGCCAGCAGCTCCCGGCCGCGCTCTTACACCGGGGAGCTGTTTTTT.

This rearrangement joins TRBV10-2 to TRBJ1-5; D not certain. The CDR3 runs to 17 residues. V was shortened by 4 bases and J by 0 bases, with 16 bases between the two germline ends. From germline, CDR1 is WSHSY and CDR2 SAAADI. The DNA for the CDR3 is TGCGCCAGCAGTGGGGGATCTAATTTCTATAGCAATCAGCCCCAGCATTTT. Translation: CASSGGSNFYSNQPQHF.

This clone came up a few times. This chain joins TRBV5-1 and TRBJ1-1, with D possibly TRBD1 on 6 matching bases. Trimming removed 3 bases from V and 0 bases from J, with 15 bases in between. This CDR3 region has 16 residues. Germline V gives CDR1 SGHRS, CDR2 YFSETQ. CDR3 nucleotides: TGCGCCAGCAGCTGGGTGAAGGACAGCTTGAACACTGAAGCTTTCTTT. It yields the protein CASSWVKDSLNTEAFF.

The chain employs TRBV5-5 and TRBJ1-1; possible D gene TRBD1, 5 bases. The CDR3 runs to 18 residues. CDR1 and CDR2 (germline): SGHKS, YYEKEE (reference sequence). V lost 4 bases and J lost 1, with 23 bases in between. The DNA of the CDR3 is TGTGCCAGCAGCGTCGACTGGGCAGGGTCAGTCCCGAACACTGAAGCTTTCTTT. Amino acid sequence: CASSVDWAGSVPNTEAFF.

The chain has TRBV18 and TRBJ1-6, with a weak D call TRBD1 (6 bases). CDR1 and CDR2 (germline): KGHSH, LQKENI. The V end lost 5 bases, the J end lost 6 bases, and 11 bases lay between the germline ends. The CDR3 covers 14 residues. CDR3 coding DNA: TGTGCCAGCTCAGCGGGACACATTAATTCACCCCTCCACTTT. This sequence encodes CASSAGHINSPLHF.

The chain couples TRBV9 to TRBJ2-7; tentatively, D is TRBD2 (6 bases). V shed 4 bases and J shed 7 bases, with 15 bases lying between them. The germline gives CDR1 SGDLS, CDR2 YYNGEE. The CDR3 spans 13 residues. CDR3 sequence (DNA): TGTGCCAGCAGCCCTTGGTTGGCGGGAGAGCAGTACTTC. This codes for CASSPWLAGEQYF.

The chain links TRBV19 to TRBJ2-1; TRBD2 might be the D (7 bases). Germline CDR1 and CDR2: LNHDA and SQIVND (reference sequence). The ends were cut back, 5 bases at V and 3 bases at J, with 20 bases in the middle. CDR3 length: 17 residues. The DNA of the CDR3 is TGTGCCAGTAGTGTCGGCGGGGGCCGTTTTTACTACAATGAGCAGTTCTTC. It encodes CASSVGGGRFYYNEQFF.